This passage covers 32 T cell receptor beta chains from one sample sequenced in a study of shared clonotypes between healthy human individuals. Sequencing used immunoSEQ multiplex PCR; TCRdb keeps in-frame clones, though not all of them. The table lists hundreds of thousands of clones, roughly 78% of them singletons, with about 2% in the top ten. The specimen sequenced was memory CD4+ T cells sorted from blood. This sample's subset: CD45RA-negative fraction. The receptors originated from a woman aged 25 to 39 in good health.

The chain has TRBV7-3 and TRBJ1-1; 10 bases map to TRBD1. Germline V gives CDR1 SGHTA, CDR2 FQGTGA. With 4 bases clipped from V and 3 bases from J, the junction kept 11 bases outside the gene matches. This CDR3 is 17 amino acids long. CDR3 sequence (DNA): TGTGCCAGCAGCTCGTCCCGGGACAGGGGACAGGACACTGAAGCTTTCTTT. Translating gives CASSSSRDRGQDTEAFF.

The chain is built from TRBV5-1 and TRBJ1-1, with D perhaps TRBD1 (6 bases). The CDR3 extends over 15 amino acids. Germline CDR1 and CDR2: SGHRS and YFSETQ. V shed 0 bases and J shed 4 bases, with 13 bases lying between them. DNA for the CDR3: TGCGCCAGCAGCTTGGAGGGGGAACTAGGCACTGAAGCTTTCTTT. It specifies CASSLEGELGTEAFF. Full variable domain (remainder filled in from reference TRBV5-1 and TRBJ1-1): KAGVTQTPRYLIKTRGQQVTLSCSPISGHRSVSWYQQTPGQGLQFLFEYFSETQRNKGNFPGRFSGRQFSNSRSEMNVSTLELGDSALYLCASSLEGELGTEAFFGQGTRLTVV.

The gene calls are TRBV6-6 and TRBJ1-2; 9 bases align to TRBD1. The germline V gene has CDR1 MNHNY and CDR2 SVGAGI (reference sequence). Germline trimming cut 6 bases from V and 4 bases from J; bases unmatched to any gene: 9. The CDR3 spans 15 residues. CDR3 protein: CASSYPDRGSYGYTF. The DNA of the CDR3 is TGTGCCAGCAGCTATCCGGACAGGGGATCCTATGGCTACACCTTC.

The rearrangement joins TRBV5-4 to TRBJ1-4; 7 positions match TRBD1. This CDR3 has 13 residues. Germline V gives CDR1 SGHNT, CDR2 YYREEE (reference sequence). The junction had 5 bases not matched to a gene; V was cut back by 7 bases and J by 5 bases. The chain's CDR3 is CASGDRVNEKLFF. CDR3 sequence (DNA): TGTGCCAGCGGGGACAGAGTGAATGAAAAACTGTTTTTT.

The chain carries TRBV27 and TRBJ1-3, with D perhaps matching TRBD1 (5 bases). With 4 bases removed from V and 0 bases from J, the gap between germline ends came to 13 bases. Germline V gene data show CDR1 as MNHEY and CDR2 as SMNVEV (reference sequence). CDR3 length: 16 amino acids. The chain's CDR3 is CASSSGTESSGNTIYF. The CDR3 DNA follows: TGTGCCAGCAGTTCAGGGACGGAGAGCTCTGGAAACACCATATATTTT.

The V and J genes are TRBV5-1 and TRBJ2-7; the D gene could be TRBD1 or TRBD2 (6 bases each). The CDR3 runs 14 residues. The germline V gene has CDR1 SGHRS and CDR2 YFSETQ. V lost 0 bases and J 7 bases, leaving 14 bases between the germline ends. CDR3 sequence reads: CASSLAPGAGEQYF. DNA for the CDR3: TGCGCCAGCAGCTTGGCTCCGGGGGCTGGTGAGCAGTACTTC.

This sequence joins TRBV7-9 and TRBJ2-7; D call uncertain. CDR1 SEHNR and CDR2 FQNEAQ come from the germline V gene (reference sequence). The V gene lost 5 bases and the J gene lost 1 base, with 9 bases spanning the gap. The CDR3 length is 13 residues. The CDR3: CASSPHDSYEQYF. For the CDR3, the DNA is TGTGCCAGCAGCCCACACGATTCCTACGAGCAGTACTTC.

This sequence joins TRBV27 and TRBJ2-7, with TRBD2 matching over 8 bases. From germline, CDR1 is MNHEY and CDR2 SMNVEV (reference sequence). Losses at the gene ends were 5 bases for V and 5 bases for J; bases not matched to a gene: 14. There are 16 residues in the CDR3. The CDR3 coding sequence is TGTGCCAGCAGTCCGACCCGGGGGGGGCTCCGGGACGAGCAGTACTTC. Translating gives CASSPTRGGLRDEQYF.

The sample holds a few counts of this clone. The V call is TRBV7-9, the J call TRBJ2-5; 7 bases agree with TRBD2. This CDR3 has 16 amino acids. V dropped 1 base and J dropped 5; count of bases not matched to a gene: 10. Germline CDR1 reads SEHNR; CDR2 reads FQNEAQ (reference sequence). CDR3 sequence: CASSLGTGGSLETQYF. Here the CDR3 DNA reads TGTGCCAGCAGCTTAGGGACGGGGGGTTCTTTGGAGACCCAGTACTTC.

This clone has a handful of counts. The V gene is TRBV6-1, the J gene TRBJ2-7, with 9 bases that match TRBD1. The CDR3 is made up of 14 amino acids. J was trimmed by 4 bases and V by 7 bases; bases with no gene match: 8. CDR1 is MNHNS, CDR2 SASEGT, per germline. The CDR3 bases are TGTGCCAGCACCCGCGGGACAGGGACGTACGAGCAGTACTTC. Translating it yields CASTRGTGTYEQYF.

This rearrangement joins TRBV6-6 to TRBJ2-7; D possibly corresponds to TRBD2 (6 bases). Germline values: CDR1 MNHNY, CDR2 SVGAGI (reference sequence). The CDR3 sequence is 13 residues long. V lost 7 bases and J 6 bases, leaving 16 bases between the germline ends. As DNA, the CDR3 is TGTGCCAGCACTATTACGGAGGGGCGCGAGCAGTACTTC. Amino acid sequence: CASTITEGREQYF.

A single count supports this clone. This chain connects TRBV5-1 to TRBJ2-7, with TRBD1 matching over 10 bases. With 0 bases clipped from V and 1 base from J, the junction kept 10 bases outside the gene matches. Germline CDR1 and CDR2: SGHRS and YFSETQ. CDR3 length: 18 amino acids. CDR3 loop: CASSLAIYGQGGSYEQYF. Here the CDR3 DNA reads TGCGCCAGCAGCTTGGCCATTTATGGACAGGGGGGTTCCTACGAGCAGTACTTC.

The chain employs TRBV5-4 and TRBJ1-1, with D unresolved. The V and J ends lost 4 bases and 8 bases respectively, with 18 bases between them. This CDR3 is 14 amino acids long. Germline CDR1 SGHNT, CDR2 YYREEE (reference sequence). CDR3 region: CASSLKVTGREAFF. CDR3 sequence (DNA): TGTGCCAGCAGCCTTAAGGTAACGGGCAGGGAAGCTTTCTTT.

The chain links TRBV14 to TRBJ2-7; D unresolved. The CDR3 sequence is 15 residues long. Germline lookup yields CDR1 SGHDN and CDR2 FVKESK. V lost 6 bases, J lost 2 bases, and 17 bases lay in between. The CDR3 nucleotides read TGTGCCAGCAGTCTTGGACGAGCTACGACCTACGAGCAGTACTTC. Encoded protein: CASSLGRATTYEQYF. The full variable domain, rest sourced from reference TRBV14 and TRBJ2-7, is EAGVTQFPSHSVIEKGQTVTLRCDPISGHDNLYWYRRVMGKEIKFLLHFVKESKQDESGMPNNRFLAERTGGTYSTLKVQPAELEDSGVYFCASSLGRATTYEQYFGPGTRLTVT.

The chain has TRBV27 and TRBJ2-7, with D tentatively TRBD1 (5 bases). This CDR3 has 14 residues. V was cut by 3 bases and J by 0 bases, with 9 bases left in between. Germline-derived CDR1 and CDR2 are MNHEY and SMNVEV (reference sequence). CDR3 DNA: TGTGCCAGCAGTTTTTACAGGAGCTCCTACGAGCAGTACTTC. Encoded protein: CASSFYRSSYEQYF.

The chain combines TRBV28 with TRBJ2-1, with 11 bases aligning to TRBD2. Germline V CDR1 and CDR2: MDHEN, SYDVKM. The CDR3 loop spans 14 amino acids. Germline trimming cut 6 bases from V and 10 bases from J; bases unmatched to any gene: 8. CDR3 bases: TGTGCCAGCAGCCTGGGGCCTAGCGGGAGGGAGCAGTTCTTC. It is translated as CASSLGPSGREQFF.

This sequence joins TRBV15 and TRBJ1-5; D gene ambiguous. Germline CDR1 reads LNHNV; CDR2 reads YYDKDF (reference sequence). This CDR3 comprises 13 residues. V shed 0 bases and J shed 4 bases, with 4 bases lying between them. The CDR3 loop is CATSRDFNQPQHF. The CDR3 DNA reads TGTGCCACCAGCAGAGACTTTAATCAGCCCCAGCATTTT.

The sample holds many counts of this clone. The chain carries TRBV30 and TRBJ1-1; tentatively, D is TRBD1 (6 bases). Trimming cost V 5 bases and J 1 base, with 14 bases left between them. The V gene's germline CDR1 is GTSNPN and CDR2 SVGIG (reference sequence). The CDR3 runs to 14 residues. CDR3 in DNA: TGTGCCTGGTACCGTGCCAGGGGGAACACTGAAGCTTTCTTT. It encodes CAWYRARGNTEAFF.

The chain carries TRBV5-1 and TRBJ2-1; 9 bases are shared with TRBD2. The CDR3 length is 16 residues. CDR1 is SGHRS, CDR2 YFSETQ, per germline. V trimming: 0 bases; J trimming: 5 bases; junction bases outside the gene matches: 6. The CDR3 spells CASSLEYLAGHNEQFF. CDR3 coding DNA: TGCGCCAGCAGCTTGGAGTATCTAGCGGGACACAATGAGCAGTTCTTC.

This clone showed up just once. The V call is TRBV5-4, the J call TRBJ2-3, with TRBD2 identical over 10 bases. The V gene end was trimmed by 0 bases and the J gene end by 3 bases; junction bases not matched to a gene: 1. CDR3 length: 15 residues. Looked up from germline, CDR1 is SGHNT and CDR2 is YYREEE (reference sequence). CDR3 DNA: TGTGCCAGCAGCTTGGTACTAGCGGGAACAGATACGCAGTATTTT. Its protein product is CASSLVLAGTDTQYF.

The rearrangement uses TRBV5-1 and TRBJ1-5, with 7 bases fitting TRBD1. CDR3 length: 14 residues. Germline lookup yields CDR1 SGHRS and CDR2 YFSETQ. The V segment lost 1 base and the J segment 3 bases; nucleotides outside the gene matches: 1. The CDR3 here is CASSLTGVNQPQHF. The CDR3 DNA sequence: TGCGCCAGCAGCTTGACAGGGGTCAATCAGCCCCAGCATTTT.

CDR3 in DNA: TGCGCCAGCACCCCGGCACCAAGCACAGATACGCAGTATTTT. Translation: CASTPAPSTDTQYF. The chain recombines TRBV5-1 with TRBJ2-3; no definite D call. This CDR3 contains 14 residues. Germline CDR1 and CDR2: SGHRS and YFSETQ. V was pared by 6 bases and J by 0 bases, with 11 bases between.

The chain is built from TRBV4-1 and TRBJ2-5; D perhaps matches TRBD2 (6 bases). The V gene's germline CDR1 is MGHRA and CDR2 YSYEKL. The length of the CDR3 is 18 residues. V was trimmed by 4 bases and J by 2 bases, leaving 23 bases between them. This CDR3 is CASSRLKGSRRGQETQYF. In DNA, the CDR3 is TGCGCCAGCAGCCGACTTAAGGGAAGCCGGCGGGGACAAGAGACCCAGTACTTC.

V usage is TRBV5-8 and J usage is TRBJ2-3; D perhaps matches TRBD1 (6 bases). V gave up 4 bases and J gave up 2 bases, with 14 bases separating them. The CDR3 spans 15 residues. Germline V lookup: CDR1 SGHTS, CDR2 YDEGEE. The CDR3 DNA is TGTGCCAGCAGCCCTGGGCAGGGGTACACAGATACGCAGTATTTT. Its translation: CASSPGQGYTDTQYF.

The chain joins TRBV10-1 to TRBJ1-2; D remains ambiguous. Between the trimmed V and J ends, which lost 3 bases and 3 bases, there was a span of 5 bases. This CDR3 has 12 amino acids. Per germline, CDR1 WNHNN and CDR2 SYGVQD (reference sequence). The CDR3 DNA reads as TGCGCCAGCAGTGATTCGGACTATGGCTACACCTTC. Amino acids: CASSDSDYGYTF.

CDR3 region: CASSLKGGRSGANVLTF. The CDR3 coding sequence is TGTGCCAGCAGCCTCAAAGGGGGCCGGTCTGGGGCCAACGTCCTGACTTTC. The rearrangement links TRBV7-9 to TRBJ2-6; TRBD1 agrees at 7 bases. Germline CDR1 is SEHNR and CDR2 is FQNEAQ (reference sequence). CDR3 length equals 17 residues. J lost 1 base, V lost 5 bases, and 8 bases had no gene match.

This clone was detected many times. Other DNA sequences in this sample translate to the same CDR3. V gene TRBV28 combines with J gene TRBJ1-2, with D tentatively TRBD1 (5 bases). Trimming took 3 bases from V and 4 from J, leaving 9 bases between them. CDR1 is MDHEN, CDR2 SYDVKM, per germline. The CDR3 runs to 13 residues. CDR3 protein: CASSLRGTYGYTF. The DNA for the CDR3 is TGTGCCAGCAGTTTGAGAGGGACCTATGGCTACACCTTC.

This clone was observed a few times. The chain has TRBV6-1 and TRBJ1-2, with 7 bases aligning to TRBD1. The CDR3 length is 16 residues. Germline loops: CDR1 MNHNS, CDR2 SASEGT. V was pared by 4 bases and J by 4 bases, with 12 bases of the junction left unmatched. In nucleotides, the CDR3 is TGTGCCAGCAGTGCCCTAAACTCGGGACAGATCTATGGCTACACCTTC. It translates to CASSALNSGQIYGYTF.

This chain joins TRBV7-9 and TRBJ1-4, with 7 nucleotides matching TRBD1. The germline V gene has CDR1 SEHNR and CDR2 FQNEAQ (reference sequence). This CDR3 is built from 14 residues. V was clipped by 3 bases and J by 7 bases; unmatched bases: 5. CDR3 in amino acids: CASSFSGGGEKLFF. DNA for the CDR3: TGTGCCAGCAGCTTCTCAGGGGGAGGTGAAAAACTGTTTTTT.

This sequence joins TRBV28 and TRBJ2-1, with D possibly called TRBD1 or TRBD2 (7 bases each). The V and J ends lost 6 bases and 5 bases respectively, with 20 bases between them. Germline V gene data show CDR1 as MDHEN and CDR2 as SYDVKM. The CDR3 contains 16 residues. CDR3 region: CASRNQGEGAHNEQFF. CDR3 DNA sequence: TGTGCCAGCAGAAACCAGGGGGAGGGGGCGCACAATGAGCAGTTCTTC.

V usage is TRBV7-3 and J usage is TRBJ2-7; TRBD2 aligns across 9 bases. Germline V lookup: CDR1 SGHTA, CDR2 FQGTGA. The CDR3 extends over 14 amino acids. V lost 2 bases to trimming and J lost 9 bases; unmatched junction nucleotides: 8. This CDR3 is CASSLAGLASAQYF. For the CDR3, the DNA is TGTGCCAGCAGCTTAGCTGGACTAGCGTCCGCGCAGTACTTC.

In nucleotides, the CDR3 is TGTGCCAGCAGCGGTCAGGACTATGGCTACACCTTC. This translates into CASSGQDYGYTF. The chain has TRBV14 and TRBJ1-2; D gene unclear. The CDR3 is made up of 12 amino acids. CDR1 is SGHDN, CDR2 FVKESK, per germline. The V end lost 5 bases, the J end lost 3 bases, and 7 bases lay between the germline ends.